The 30 T cell receptor beta chains in this list originate from one sample, sequenced in a study of technical replicates of blood from a few donors. Data came from immunoSEQ multiplex PCR; TCRdb stores just in-frame clones and leaves some out. Here the sample spans fewer than 100,000 clones, 95% being singletons. The sequencing input was T cells isolated from PBMCs. These receptors were collected from a human donor in good health.

This sequence joins TRBV7-9 and TRBJ2-7; 9 bases fit TRBD1. CDR3 length: 15 amino acids. Per the germline V gene, CDR1 is SEHNR and CDR2 is FQNEAQ (reference sequence). With V trimmed by 4 bases and J by 4 bases, 8 bases remained unmatched. Here the CDR3 DNA reads TGTGCCAGCAGCTCGTACCGGGACAGGGCTTACGAGCAGTACTTC. It yields the protein CASSSYRDRAYEQYF.

The CDR3 protein is CASSVHDRGILADEQYF. In nucleotides, the CDR3 is TGTGCCAGCAGCGTTCACGACAGGGGGATATTAGCCGACGAGCAGTACTTC. This sequence joins TRBV9 and TRBJ2-7, with TRBD1 identical over 9 bases. Germline CDR1 and CDR2: SGDLS and YYNGEE. V trimming: 2 bases; J trimming: 5 bases; junction bases outside the gene matches: 14. The CDR3 has 17 amino acids.

The chain joins TRBV28 to TRBJ2-7; TRBD1 matches at 9 bases. The CDR3 has 12 residues. Per germline, CDR1 MDHEN and CDR2 SYDVKM. J was trimmed by 3 bases and V by 6 bases; bases with no gene match: 0. This CDR3 is CASRDRGYEQYF. CDR3 DNA sequence: TGTGCCAGCAGGGACAGGGGCTACGAGCAGTACTTC.

The chain is built from TRBV19 and TRBJ2-1; 10 bases line up with TRBD2. The CDR3 spans 14 residues. Germline V gives CDR1 LNHDA, CDR2 SQIVND (reference sequence). V shed 6 bases and J 7 bases; nucleotides not matched to a gene: 6. CDR3 coding DNA: TGTGCCAGTAGCCTACTAGCGGGGTGGAATGAGCAGTTCTTC. Amino acid sequence: CASSLLAGWNEQFF.

The rearrangement uses TRBV6-4 and TRBJ2-1; possible D gene TRBD2, 6 bases. CDR1 MRHNA and CDR2 SNTAGT come from the germline V gene. Trimming shortened V by 0 bases and J by 6 bases, and 12 bases separated the two germline ends. The CDR3 spans 15 residues. The DNA of the CDR3 is TGTGCCAGCAGTGACTCTAGCGGTACCGGCAATGAGCAGTTCTTC. This sequence encodes CASSDSSGTGNEQFF.

The gene calls are TRBV6-4 and TRBJ1-5; 9 bases match TRBD1. This CDR3 has 17 residues. CDR1 and CDR2 from the germline V gene are MRHNA and SNTAGT. Unmatched junction bases numbered 11, after V lost 8 bases and J lost 0 bases. CDR3 region: CASGTGTGSASNQPQHF. The DNA of the CDR3 is TGTGCCAGCGGCACCGGGACAGGGAGTGCTAGCAATCAGCCCCAGCATTTT.

The V gene is TRBV4-1, the J gene TRBJ1-1; the D is unclear. Germline assignment: CDR1 MGHRA and CDR2 YSYEKL. The length of the CDR3 is 13 residues. V was trimmed by 2 bases and J by 4 bases, leaving 8 bases between them. DNA for the CDR3: TGCGCCAGCAGCCAAACTTTCGCCACTGAAGCTTTCTTT. Encoded protein: CASSQTFATEAFF.

The rearrangement uses TRBV7-6 and TRBJ2-1; 11 bases align to TRBD2. CDR1 and CDR2 (germline): SGHVS, FNYEAQ. The CDR3 contains 15 residues. Germline trimming cut 4 bases from V and 7 bases from J; bases unmatched to any gene: 6. CDR3 bases: TGTGCCAGCAGCTCCCTAGCGGGAGGATTGAATGAGCAGTTCTTC. Protein product: CASSSLAGGLNEQFF.

This clone was seen just once. CDR3 sequence: CASSLDLAGGLETQYF. The CDR3 bases are TGTGCCAGCAGCTTGGACCTAGCGGGGGGACTCGAGACCCAGTACTTC. The chain uses TRBV7-2 and TRBJ2-5, with 11 positions matching TRBD2. The CDR3 runs to 16 residues. Trimming took 3 bases from V and 5 from J; bases not matched to a gene: 8. Per germline, CDR1 SGHTA and CDR2 FQGNSA.

This clone was seen just once. This sequence joins TRBV10-2 and TRBJ2-3; 12 positions match TRBD2. This CDR3 has 16 amino acids. Germline assignment: CDR1 WSHSY and CDR2 SAAADI. J gave up 4 bases and V 3 bases, and 5 bases lay outside the gene matches. The CDR3 DNA sequence: TGCGCCAGCAGTGAAGCTAGCGGGGGGGCTTCAGATACGCAGTATTTT. Translation: CASSEASGGASDTQYF.

The V call is TRBV12-5, the J call TRBJ2-1; 9 nucleotides match TRBD1. The length of the CDR3 is 18 residues. V was clipped by 2 bases and J by 0 bases; unmatched bases: 8. The germline CDR1 and CDR2 sequences are LGHNT and FRNRAP. The CDR3 sequence is CASGLTRTGESSYNEQFF. The DNA of the CDR3 is TGTGCTAGTGGTTTGACCCGGACAGGGGAGAGCTCCTACAATGAGCAGTTCTTC.

The chain carries TRBV5-8 and TRBJ2-1; 12 nucleotides align to TRBD2. From germline, CDR1 is SGHTS and CDR2 YDEGEE. CDR3 size: 17 residues. The junction had 8 bases not matched to a gene; V was cut back by 1 base and J by 6 bases. The CDR3 DNA reads as TGTGCCAGCAGCTTGTTCATCGCTAGCGGGAGGGCCAATGAGCAGTTCTTC. It encodes CASSLFIASGRANEQFF.

The chain joins TRBV30 to TRBJ2-1, with 16 nucleotides matching TRBD2. This CDR3 contains 15 residues. CDR1 and CDR2 (germline): GTSNPN, SVGIG (reference sequence). After removal of 2 bases from V and 7 bases from J, the junction contained 2 bases not matched to a gene. CDR3 nucleotides: TGTGCCTGGAGTCCGGGACTAGCGGGGGGGAATGAGCAGTTCTTC. Translating it yields CAWSPGLAGGNEQFF.

This clone was observed a single time. This rearrangement joins TRBV9 to TRBJ2-1; D is unclear. Germline V gene lookup returns CDR1 SGDLS and CDR2 YYNGEE. The CDR3 is made up of 15 amino acids. The V end was cut by 4 bases, the J end by 7 bases, with 18 bases between. Written as DNA, the CDR3 is TGTGCCAGCAGCCCCCCAGTGGGCCCAGGTAATGAGCAGTTCTTC. This encodes CASSPPVGPGNEQFF.

This chain uses TRBV27 with TRBJ2-3, with 12 bases lining up with TRBD2. CDR1 and CDR2 (germline): MNHEY, SMNVEV (reference sequence). The CDR3 extends over 15 amino acids. The V gene end was trimmed by 5 bases and the J gene end by 8 bases; junction bases not matched to a gene: 8. The CDR3 DNA reads TGTGCCAGCAGTGAGGGACTAGCGGGTTACGGTACGCAGTATTTT. Its protein is CASSEGLAGYGTQYF.

This sequence joins TRBV5-1 and TRBJ2-7; a possible D gene is TRBD2 (5 bases). Trimming pared 0 bases from V and 3 bases from J, leaving 7 bases between. The germline V gene encodes CDR1 SGHRS and CDR2 YFSETQ. This CDR3 contains 13 residues. CDR3 DNA: TGCGCCAGCAGCTTGGAAGAGGGCTACGAGCAGTACTTC. Protein: CASSLEEGYEQYF.

The rearrangement uses TRBV10-3 and TRBJ2-1; D is possibly TRBD2 (6 bases). The CDR3 extends over 12 amino acids. Trimming removed 3 bases at V and 12 bases at J, with 12 bases between. Germline CDR1 ENHRY, CDR2 SYGVKD. Here the CDR3 DNA reads TGTGCCATCAGTGATCTGAGCGGGTGGCAGTTCTTC. Residues: CAISDLSGWQFF.

In its sample, this clone was seen once. The V call is TRBV7-8, the J call TRBJ2-3; 10 bases fit TRBD2. The CDR3 length is 18 residues. V lost 5 bases to trimming and J lost 3 bases; unmatched junction nucleotides: 14. Looked up from germline, CDR1 is SGHVS and CDR2 is FQNEAQ. CDR3 amino acids: CASSLSLQRGGITDTQYF. CDR3 DNA: TGTGCCAGCAGCCTTTCCCTCCAGCGGGGGGGGATAACAGATACGCAGTATTTT. The full variable domain, completed using reference TRBV7-8 and TRBJ2-3, is GAGVSQSPRYKVAKRGQDVALRCDPISGHVSLFWYQQALGQGPEFLTYFQNEAQLDKSGLPSDRFFAERPEGSVSTLKIQRTQQEDSAVYLCASSLSLQRGGITDTQYFGPGTRLTVL.

The chain links TRBV28 to TRBJ2-7, with D possibly matching TRBD2 (5 bases). This CDR3 is built from 15 residues. The V gene lost 2 bases and the J gene lost 0 bases, with 11 bases spanning the gap. Germline V gene sequence: CDR1 MDHEN, CDR2 SYDVKM. The CDR3 is CASSLEGRSSYEQYF. CDR3 DNA sequence: TGTGCCAGCAGTTTAGAGGGCCGGAGCTCCTACGAGCAGTACTTC.

The chain has TRBV11-3 and TRBJ2-1; D is possibly TRBD1 (6 bases). The CDR3 length is 14 residues. Looked up from germline, CDR1 is SGHNT and CDR2 is YENEEA. V gave up 4 bases and J gave up 4 bases, with 11 bases separating them. In nucleotides, the CDR3 is TGTGCCAGCAGCTCCTCCGGGACATACAATGAGCAGTTCTTC. Its protein product is CASSSSGTYNEQFF.

The chain is built from TRBV10-3 and TRBJ2-3, with D maybe TRBD1 (5 bases). V was trimmed by 0 bases and J by 6 bases, leaving 10 bases between them. The CDR3 loop spans 14 amino acids. Germline CDR1 and CDR2: ENHRY and SYGVKD. CDR3 in DNA: TGTGCCATCAGTGAGTCGACTTCAGGGGATACGCAGTATTTT. This codes for CAISESTSGDTQYF.

The chain is built from TRBV6-5 and TRBJ2-5, with D tentatively TRBD1 (6 bases). V gave up 4 bases and J gave up 2 bases, with 11 bases separating them. Germline assignment: CDR1 MNHEY and CDR2 SVGAGI. CDR3 size: 14 residues. This chain's CDR3 is CASSSRQEQETQYF. Written as DNA, the CDR3 is TGTGCCAGCAGTTCCAGACAGGAACAAGAGACCCAGTACTTC.

J is TRBJ2-7 and V is TRBV2; 9 bases match TRBD1. This CDR3 contains 16 residues. After removal of 6 bases from V and 3 bases from J, the junction contained 12 bases not matched to a gene. Germline V CDR1 and CDR2: SNHLY, FYNNEI. The CDR3 DNA reads TGTGCCAGCAGAGGAAACCGGGACAGGGTGGACTACGAGCAGTACTTC. As protein: CASRGNRDRVDYEQYF.

J is TRBJ2-3 and V is TRBV6-1; D gene uncertain. CDR3 length: 14 amino acids. Germline lookup yields CDR1 MNHNS and CDR2 SASEGT. The V and J ends lost 7 bases and 2 bases respectively, with 13 bases between them. CDR3 amino acids: CASILRSPTDTQYF. DNA of the CDR3: TGTGCCAGCATACTCCGGAGCCCCACAGATACGCAGTATTTT.

The chain has TRBV18 and TRBJ2-5; TRBD2 is a possible D gene (6 bases). The CDR3 totals 14 residues. Germline CDR1 reads KGHSH; CDR2 reads LQKENI. Deletions cut 3 bases from V and 7 bases from J, with 15 bases between. CDR3 sequence: CASSPEGSGGTQYF. CDR3 sequence (DNA): TGTGCCAGCTCACCCGAGGGTAGCGGAGGGACCCAGTACTTC.

This clone was seen more than once but under ten times. CDR3 in DNA: TGTGCCAGTAGTATAGCGGTCCAAACCTACGAGCAGTACTTC. Its translation: CASSIAVQTYEQYF. This sequence joins TRBV19 and TRBJ2-7; D uncertain. V lost 1 base and J 2 bases, leaving 9 bases between the germline ends. The CDR3 is 14 residues long. Per germline, CDR1 LNHDA and CDR2 SQIVND (reference sequence).

The chain links TRBV6-5 to TRBJ1-2; D gene unclear. The CDR3 is made up of 13 amino acids. Trimming left V 0 bases short and J 3 bases short, with 5 bases between. Germline assignment: CDR1 MNHEY and CDR2 SVGAGI. CDR3 bases: TGTGCCAGCAGTTACTCGCGGTACTATGGCTACACCTTC. Its translation: CASSYSRYYGYTF.

The chain combines TRBV2 with TRBJ1-5, with TRBD1 as a possible D gene (6 bases). The V end was cut by 6 bases, the J end by 4 bases, with 13 bases between. The CDR3 has 14 amino acids. Germline V gives CDR1 SNHLY, CDR2 FYNNEI. The CDR3 nucleotides are TGTGCCAGCAGCGCTGGACAGCGTAATCAGCCCCAGCATTTT. This codes for CASSAGQRNQPQHF.

J is TRBJ2-3 and V is TRBV28; 8 bases match TRBD2. There are 15 residues in the CDR3. Germline V gives CDR1 MDHEN, CDR2 SYDVKM. V lost 6 bases, J lost 0 bases, and 5 bases stayed unmatched. CDR3 amino acids: CASSLVAGSTDTQYF. For the CDR3, the DNA is TGTGCCAGCAGCCTTGTAGCGGGAAGCACAGATACGCAGTATTTT. Drawing the rest from reference TRBV28 and TRBJ2-3, the complete variable domain is DVKVTQSSRYLVKRTGEKVFLECVQDMDHENMFWYRQDPGLGLRLIYFSYDVKMKEKGDIPEGYSVSREKKERFSLILESASTNQTSMYLCASSLVAGSTDTQYFGPGTRLTVL.

The J gene is TRBJ2-7, the V gene TRBV14; possible D gene TRBD1, 5 bases. The CDR3 covers 14 residues. Per germline, CDR1 SGHDN and CDR2 FVKESK. The V end lost 0 bases, the J end lost 7 bases, and 13 bases lay between the germline ends. CDR3 in DNA: TGTGCCAGCAGCCAAGAAGGCCCAGGGTTTGAGCAGTACTTC. Translated: CASSQEGPGFEQYF.